Here is one T cell receptor beta chain with its context. This clonotype has only a few counts. The antigen it recognizes is unknown. No base quality values were provided; no much bigger clone lies one nucleotide off. Library construction relied on 5' RACE. The data were produced on an Illumina HiSeq 2500. A second PCR of roughly 7 to 12 cycles was run with a J-beta primer mix and a sample-barcoded 5' primer. A template-switch 5' adaptor carrying 12 random nucleotides introduced a unique molecular identifier onto each TCR beta cDNA molecule. Each sample yielded at least 2.5 million CDR3-containing paired-end reads. The Mint cDNA synthesis kit, primed by a TRBC-specific oligonucleotide, was used to synthesize first-strand cDNA from all RNA. All cDNA was treated with uracil-DNA glycosylase and then went through a first 18-cycle PCR with the universal primers M1SS and BC2_uni_R. As for the authors' bioinformatics: For normalization, 1 million high-quality reads were randomly selected from each sample, with every read carrying a distinct molecular identifier. Instead of being binned into consensus sequences, reads with shared molecular identifiers were discarded. MiTCR, run with a Q25 quality threshold and the strictest error-elimination algorithm, handled CDR3 identification, clonotype clustering and error correction. A nonparametric unseen species model with Euler transformation was used to estimate lower-bound total TCR beta diversity. The public reads were run again by TCRdb, first through fastp at Q25 and then through MiXCR, and only productive beta chains were kept. Every CDR3 protein is listed once, alongside the most common genes and DNA of its rows. The V and J calls, along with clone size, are taken from TCRdb and not from the paper's own processing. The sample table shows just over 1 million distinct CDR3 sequences, and less than 50% are seen once. The top ten constitute approximately 17% of the sample.

Donors were a few dozen systemically healthy Caucasian individuals from Russia aged roughly 6 to 100 years. Each donor gave approximately 9.3 milliliters of peripheral blood, collected into EDTA-treated Vacutainer tubes. Ficoll-Paque density-gradient centrifugation was used to isolate PBMCs, with at least 6.5 million per sample. Trizol reagent was used to extract total RNA from PBMCs, with at least 5.5 micrograms per sample. Naive CD45RAhigh/CD27high T cell percentages were measured by flow cytometry on a PBMC aliquot from every donor. V and J are truncated by 0 bases and 0 bases respectively, leaving an intervening sequence of 5 bases. Including cysteine and phenylalanine, the CDR3 has 14 amino acids. Only the CDR3 DNA is retained, 42 bases long and in frame from the first base. This entry belongs to a study of blood T cells in healthy people across ages (dated by TCRdb to between 2014 and 2017). Concerning the study at large: In model experiments, roughly one uniquely barcoded TCR beta cDNA molecule per two T cells was captured by template switching. Age-related changes in TCR beta repertoire diversity were measured in the study by deep sequencing normalized with unique cDNA molecular identifiers. To avoid experimental bias, donors of different ages were spread randomly across the sequencing lanes. The donors were divided into four age groups: young (average around 16 years), middle-aged (under 40), aged (about 61) and long-lived (roughly 82). Two additional independent replicas of 1 million unique cDNA reads from the same blood draw were analyzed for two donors (one aged 18 to 30 and one aged 80 or older). Overall results and qualifications from the work: There was a strong correlation between observed TCR beta diversity and the percentage of naive T cells measured by flow cytometry. Because profiling used bulk unsorted PBMCs, naive and antigen-experienced compartments could not be compared conclusively. Observed TCR beta diversity per million T cells fell roughly linearly with age, and a significant reduction was already apparent by age about 38. Estimates of total diversity based on one million sequenced T cells were considered lower bounds and underestimates. Because donor CMV infection status was unknown, age-related changes in expanded clonotypes were potentially confounded. Compared with the aged group, the long-lived group had more naive CD4+ T cells, fewer expanded clones and increased TCR diversity, suggesting age selection.

The chain couples TRBV12-3 or TRBV12-4 to TRBJ2-5, with the D gene uncertain. Material for sequencing was blood. This sequence was found in a woman aged 60-75 years in good health. The CDR3 region reads CASSLALYQETQYF. Here is the DNA: TGTGCCAGCAGTTTAGCATTGTACCAAGAGACCCAGTACTTC.